This paragraph reports one T cell receptor beta chain. Its antigen is unknown. The data were taken from a study of T-cell memory formation after mild COVID-19. Study-wide findings and caveats: Mostly located in CM and EM were contracting CD4+ clones, with contracting CD8+ clones located in EMRA.

From the 5' RACE reads, TCRdb called clonotypes with MiXCR, one entry per CDR3 protein. This sample has 95,000 to 120,000 distinct CDR3 sequences, with 15% to 20% found just once. The CDR3 is 15 amino acids. V was shortened by 2 bases and J by 1 base, with 11 bases between the two germline ends. CDR1 and CDR2 (germline): KGHSH, LQKENI. The receptor was isolated from a man younger than 30 who had mild COVID-19 (a few samples of this study predate the infection). Cell type and time point are not known. This chain joins TRBV18 and TRBJ1-1; D call uncertain. Material: PBMCs or a T cell subset sorted from them (not recorded which). As DNA, the CDR3 is TGTGCCAGCTCACCATGGGCGTTGGAGAACACTGAAGCTTTCTTT. Translated: CASSPWALENTEAFF. Variable domain in full (rest from reference TRBV18 and TRBJ1-1): NAGVMQNPRHLVRRRGQEARLRCSPMKGHSHVYWYRQLPEEGLKFMVYLQKENIIDESGMPKERFSAEFPKEGPSILRIQQVVRGDSAAYFCASSPWALENTEAFFGQGTRLTVV.